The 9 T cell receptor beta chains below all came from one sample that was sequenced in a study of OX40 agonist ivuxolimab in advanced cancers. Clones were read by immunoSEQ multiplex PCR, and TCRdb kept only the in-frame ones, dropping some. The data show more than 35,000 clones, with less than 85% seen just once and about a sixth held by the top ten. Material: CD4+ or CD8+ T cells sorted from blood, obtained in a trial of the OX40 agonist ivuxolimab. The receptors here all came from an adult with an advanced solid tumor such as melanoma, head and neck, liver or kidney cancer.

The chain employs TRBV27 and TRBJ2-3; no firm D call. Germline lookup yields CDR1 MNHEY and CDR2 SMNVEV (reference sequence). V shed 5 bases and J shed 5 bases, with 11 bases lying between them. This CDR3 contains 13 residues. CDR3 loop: CASSTYIGDTQYF. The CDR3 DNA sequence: TGTGCCAGCAGTACGTACATCGGAGATACGCAGTATTTT.

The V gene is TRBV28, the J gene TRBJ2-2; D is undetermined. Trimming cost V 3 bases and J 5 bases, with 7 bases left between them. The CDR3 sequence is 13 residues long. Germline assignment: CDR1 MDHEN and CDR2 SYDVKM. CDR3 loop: CASSLIWTGELFF. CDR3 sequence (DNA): TGTGCCAGCAGTTTGATCTGGACCGGGGAGCTGTTTTTT.

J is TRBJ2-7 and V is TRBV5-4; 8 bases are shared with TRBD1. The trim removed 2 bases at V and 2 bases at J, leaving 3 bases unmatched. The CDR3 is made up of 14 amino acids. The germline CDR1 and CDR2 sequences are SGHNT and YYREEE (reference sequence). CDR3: CASSLSTGAYEQYF. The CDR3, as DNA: TGTGCCAGCAGCTTATCGACAGGGGCCTACGAGCAGTACTTC.

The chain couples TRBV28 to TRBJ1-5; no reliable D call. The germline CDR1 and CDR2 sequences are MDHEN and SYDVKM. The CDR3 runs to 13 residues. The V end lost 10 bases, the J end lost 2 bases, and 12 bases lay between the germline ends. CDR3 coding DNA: TGTGCCACCTTGGGATGGGGCAATCAGCCCCAGCATTTT. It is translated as CATLGWGNQPQHF.

The CDR3 DNA follows: TGTGCCAGCAGCTTAGACGTACGAGAGCAGTTCTTC. Protein sequence: CASSLDVREQFF. The chain is built from TRBV11-2 and TRBJ2-1; no reliable D call. This CDR3 is built from 12 residues. Germline V gives CDR1 SGHAT, CDR2 FQNNGV. Between the trimmed V and J ends, which lost 0 bases and 10 bases, there was a span of 7 bases.

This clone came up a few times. CDR3 in amino acids: CAAKVGVSAEAFF. In DNA, the CDR3 is TGTGCCGCCAAGGTCGGGGTTTCGGCTGAAGCTTTCTTT. This chain uses TRBV6-5 with TRBJ1-1; no reliable D call. CDR1 is MNHEY, CDR2 SVGAGI, per germline. Trimming stripped 11 bases from V and 6 bases from J, with 19 bases between. The CDR3 has 13 residues.

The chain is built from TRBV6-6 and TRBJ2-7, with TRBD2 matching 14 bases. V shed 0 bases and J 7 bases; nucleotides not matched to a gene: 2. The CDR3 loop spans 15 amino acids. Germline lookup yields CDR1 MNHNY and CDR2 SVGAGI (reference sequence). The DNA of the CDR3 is TGTGCCAGCAGTTACTCGGGACTAGCGGGAGATGAGCAGTACTTC. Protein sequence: CASSYSGLAGDEQYF.

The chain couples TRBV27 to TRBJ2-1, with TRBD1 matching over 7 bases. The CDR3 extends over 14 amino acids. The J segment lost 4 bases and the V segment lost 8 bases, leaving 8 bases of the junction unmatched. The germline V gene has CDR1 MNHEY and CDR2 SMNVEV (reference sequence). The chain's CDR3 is CASRVQGDYNEQFF. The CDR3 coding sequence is TGTGCCAGCCGTGTCCAGGGGGATTACAATGAGCAGTTCTTC.

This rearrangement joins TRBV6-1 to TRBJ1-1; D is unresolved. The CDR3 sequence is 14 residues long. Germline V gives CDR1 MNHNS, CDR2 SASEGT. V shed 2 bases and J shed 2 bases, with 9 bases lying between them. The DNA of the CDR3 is TGTGCCAGCAGTGAATGGGGATTTAACACTGAAGCTTTCTTT. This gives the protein CASSEWGFNTEAFF.